This record concerns one T cell receptor beta chain sequence. V lost 2 bases to trimming and J lost 5 bases, with 4 bases between them. The germline V gene encodes CDR1 GTSNPN and CDR2 SVGIG (reference sequence). This CDR3 has 12 residues. TCRdb keeps only in-frame clones here, not all; method: immunoSEQ multiplex PCR. The repertoire holds 330,000 or so clones, roughly 90% seen once, with about 18% in the top ten. The sample originates from a study of blood T cell repertoires in COVID-19. Looking at the study overall: The United States, Italy and Spain were the sources of the acute and convalescent COVID-19 samples. From T cells, B-cell-depleted T cells, or PBMCs came the material, which was cDNA or gDNA.

The age range of participants was about 18 to 95 years, with residence in 20 to 25 US areas. Clinical histories supplied by participants themselves formed the basis of cohort assignment. The receptor was derived from a woman in her 30s who had recovered from COVID-19. Sequencing used PBMCs or T cells enriched from blood (not recorded which). The J gene is TRBJ1-6, the V gene TRBV30; D remains ambiguous. CDR3 sequence reads: CAWSRDNSPLHF. The DNA for the CDR3 is TGTGCCTGGAGTAGAGATAATTCACCCCTCCACTTT.